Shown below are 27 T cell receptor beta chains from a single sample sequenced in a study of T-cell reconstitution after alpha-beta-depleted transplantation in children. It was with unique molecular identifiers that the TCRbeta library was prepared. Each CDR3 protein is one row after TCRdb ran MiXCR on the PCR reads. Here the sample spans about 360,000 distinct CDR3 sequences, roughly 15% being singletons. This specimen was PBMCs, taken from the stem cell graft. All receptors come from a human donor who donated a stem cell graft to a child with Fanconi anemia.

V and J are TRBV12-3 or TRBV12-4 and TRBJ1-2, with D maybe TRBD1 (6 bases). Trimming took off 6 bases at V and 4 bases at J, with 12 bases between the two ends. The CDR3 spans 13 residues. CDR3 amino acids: CASSAQGTYGYTF. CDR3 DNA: TGTGCCAGCAGCGCACAGGGAACCTATGGCTACACCTTC.

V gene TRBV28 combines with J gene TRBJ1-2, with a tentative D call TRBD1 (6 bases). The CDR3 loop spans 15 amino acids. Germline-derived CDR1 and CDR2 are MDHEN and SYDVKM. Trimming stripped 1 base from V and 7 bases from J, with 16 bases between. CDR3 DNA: TGTGCCAGCAGTTTATCCGGGGGCTGGATAGGTGGCTACACCTTC. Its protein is CASSLSGGWIGGYTF.

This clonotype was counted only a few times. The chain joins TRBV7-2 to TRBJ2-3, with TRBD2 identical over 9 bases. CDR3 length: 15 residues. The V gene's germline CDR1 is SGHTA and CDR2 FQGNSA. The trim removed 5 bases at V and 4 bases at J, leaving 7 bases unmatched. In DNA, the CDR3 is TGTGCCAGCAGCCCGGCGGCGGGGGGGTCAGATACGCAGTATTTT. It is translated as CASSPAAGGSDTQYF. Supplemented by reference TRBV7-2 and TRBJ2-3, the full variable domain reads GAGVSQSPSNKVTEKGKDVELRCDPISGHTALYWYRQSLGQGLEFLIYFQGNSAPDKSGLPSDRFSAERTGGSVSTLTIQRTQQEDSAVYLCASSPAAGGSDTQYFGPGTRLTVL.

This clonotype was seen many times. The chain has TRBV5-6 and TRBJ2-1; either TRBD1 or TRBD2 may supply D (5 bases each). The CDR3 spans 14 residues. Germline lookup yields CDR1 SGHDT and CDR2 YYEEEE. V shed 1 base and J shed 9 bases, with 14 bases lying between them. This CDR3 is CASSLLGVVSEQFF. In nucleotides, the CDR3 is TGTGCCAGCAGCTTGCTGGGGGTAGTTAGTGAGCAGTTCTTC.

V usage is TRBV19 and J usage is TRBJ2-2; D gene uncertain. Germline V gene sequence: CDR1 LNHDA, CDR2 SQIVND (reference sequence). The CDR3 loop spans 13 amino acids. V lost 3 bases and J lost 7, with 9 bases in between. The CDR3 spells CASSIVVNGELFF. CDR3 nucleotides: TGTGCCAGTAGTATCGTGGTAAACGGGGAGCTGTTTTTT. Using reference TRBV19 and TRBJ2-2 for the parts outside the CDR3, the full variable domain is DGGITQSPKYLFRKEGQNVTLSCEQNLNHDAMYWYRQDPGQGLRLIYYSQIVNDFQKGDIAEGYSVSREKKESFPLTVTSAQKNPTAFYLCASSIVVNGELFFGEGSRLTVL.

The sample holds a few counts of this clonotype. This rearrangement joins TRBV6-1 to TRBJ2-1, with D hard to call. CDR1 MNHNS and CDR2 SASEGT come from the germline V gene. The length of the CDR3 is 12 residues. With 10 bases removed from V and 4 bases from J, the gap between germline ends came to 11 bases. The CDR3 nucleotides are TGTGCCAACGGGCCTGGGTACAATGAGCAGTTCTTC. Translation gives CANGPGYNEQFF.

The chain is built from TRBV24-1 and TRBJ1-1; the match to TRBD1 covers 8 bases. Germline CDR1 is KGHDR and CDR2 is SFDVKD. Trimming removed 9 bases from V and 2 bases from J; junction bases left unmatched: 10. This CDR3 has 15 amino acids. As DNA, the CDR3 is TGTGCCACCCCCCCCGGACAGGGCGAAAACACTGAAGCTTTCTTT. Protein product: CATPPGQGENTEAFF.

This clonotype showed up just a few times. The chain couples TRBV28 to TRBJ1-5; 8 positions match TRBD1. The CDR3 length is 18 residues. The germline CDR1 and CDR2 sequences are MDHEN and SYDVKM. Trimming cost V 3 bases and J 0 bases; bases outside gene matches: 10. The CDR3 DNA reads TGTGCCAGCAGTTTCGGGACACAGGGGGGGGTTAGCAATCAGCCCCAGCATTTT. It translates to CASSFGTQGGVSNQPQHF.

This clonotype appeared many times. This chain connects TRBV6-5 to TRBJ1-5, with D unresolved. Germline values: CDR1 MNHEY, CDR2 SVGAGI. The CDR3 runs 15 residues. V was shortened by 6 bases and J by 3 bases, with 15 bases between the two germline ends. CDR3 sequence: CASSLNEQHNQPQHF. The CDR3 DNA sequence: TGTGCCAGCAGCCTGAACGAACAGCACAATCAGCCCCAGCATTTT.

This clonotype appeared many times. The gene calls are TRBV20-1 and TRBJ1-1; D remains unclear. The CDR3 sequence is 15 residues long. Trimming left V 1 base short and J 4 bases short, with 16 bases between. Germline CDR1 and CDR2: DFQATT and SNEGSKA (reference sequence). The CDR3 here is CSARALRGAATEAFF. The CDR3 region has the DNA TGCAGTGCTAGAGCCCTCCGAGGAGCTGCCACTGAAGCTTTCTTT.

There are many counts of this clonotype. The CDR3 DNA reads TGTGCCAGCAGTGAAGGGGGAGATGGGTACGAGCAGTTCTTC. This sequence encodes CASSEGGDGYEQFF. This chain uses TRBV6-1 with TRBJ2-1; D is perhaps TRBD2 (5 bases). The ends were cut back, 1 base at V and 10 bases at J, with 14 bases in the middle. The CDR3 has 14 amino acids. Per germline, CDR1 MNHNS and CDR2 SASEGT.

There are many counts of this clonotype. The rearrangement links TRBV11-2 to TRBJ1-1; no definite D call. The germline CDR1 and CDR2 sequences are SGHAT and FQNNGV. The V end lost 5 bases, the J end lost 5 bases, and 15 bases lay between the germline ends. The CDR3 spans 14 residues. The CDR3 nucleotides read TGTGCCAGCAGCCTAAATGATGGAGGGACTGAAGCTTTCTTT. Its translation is CASSLNDGGTEAFF.

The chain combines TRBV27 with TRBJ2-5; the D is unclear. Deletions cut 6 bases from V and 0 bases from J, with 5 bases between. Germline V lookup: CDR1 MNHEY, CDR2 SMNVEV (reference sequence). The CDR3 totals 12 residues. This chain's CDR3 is CASRTYQETQYF. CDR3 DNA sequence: TGTGCCAGCAGGACGTACCAAGAGACCCAGTACTTC.

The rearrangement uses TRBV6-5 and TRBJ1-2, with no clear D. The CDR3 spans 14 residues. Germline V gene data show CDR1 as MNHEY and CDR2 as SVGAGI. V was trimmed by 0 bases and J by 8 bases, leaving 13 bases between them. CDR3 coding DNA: TGTGCCAGCAGTTACTCGGGCACCAGCGAGGGCTACACCTTC. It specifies CASSYSGTSEGYTF.

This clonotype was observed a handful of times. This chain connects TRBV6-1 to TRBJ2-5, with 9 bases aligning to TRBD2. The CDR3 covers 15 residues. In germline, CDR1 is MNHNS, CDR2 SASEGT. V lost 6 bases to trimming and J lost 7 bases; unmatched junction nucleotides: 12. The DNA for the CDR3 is TGTGCCAGCAGACCAGGGGGGACTAGCATAAGGACCCAGTACTTC. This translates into CASRPGGTSIRTQYF.

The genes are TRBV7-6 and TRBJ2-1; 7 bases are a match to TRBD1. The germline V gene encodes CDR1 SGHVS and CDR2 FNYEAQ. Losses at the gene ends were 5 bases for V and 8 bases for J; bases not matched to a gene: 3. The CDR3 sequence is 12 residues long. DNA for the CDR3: TGTGCCAGCAGCGTAGGGGGCTATGAGCAGTTCTTC. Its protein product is CASSVGGYEQFF.

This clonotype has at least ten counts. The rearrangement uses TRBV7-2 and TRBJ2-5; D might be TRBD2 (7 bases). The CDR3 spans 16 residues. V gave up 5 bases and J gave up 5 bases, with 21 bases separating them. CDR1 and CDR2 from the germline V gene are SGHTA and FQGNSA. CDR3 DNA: TGTGCCAGCAGCCCACCCAGGACGGGGGGCCGCGAGACCCAGTACTTC. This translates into CASSPPRTGGRETQYF.

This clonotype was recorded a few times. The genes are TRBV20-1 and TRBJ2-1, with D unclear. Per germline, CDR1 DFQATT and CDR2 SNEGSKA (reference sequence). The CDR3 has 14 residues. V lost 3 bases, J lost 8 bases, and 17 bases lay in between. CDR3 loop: CSASGQDGRDEQFF. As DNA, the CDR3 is TGCAGTGCTAGCGGGCAAGATGGAAGGGATGAGCAGTTCTTC.

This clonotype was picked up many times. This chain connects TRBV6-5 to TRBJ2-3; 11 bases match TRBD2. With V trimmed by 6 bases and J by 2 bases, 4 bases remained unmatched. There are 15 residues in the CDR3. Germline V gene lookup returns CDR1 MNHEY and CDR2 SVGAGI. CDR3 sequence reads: CASRLTSGVTDTQYF. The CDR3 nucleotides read TGTGCCAGCAGGTTGACTAGCGGGGTCACAGATACGCAGTATTTT.

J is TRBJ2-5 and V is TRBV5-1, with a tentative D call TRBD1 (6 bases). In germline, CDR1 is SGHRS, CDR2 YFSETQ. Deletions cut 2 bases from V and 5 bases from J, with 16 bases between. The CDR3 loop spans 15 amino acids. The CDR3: CASSFRGRLDETQYF. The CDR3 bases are TGCGCCAGCAGCTTTAGGGGGAGACTTGACGAGACCCAGTACTTC.

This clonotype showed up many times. CDR3 sequence (DNA): TGTGCCAGCAGCTTAAACAGCGGGGGGACCTACGAGCAGTACTTC. Protein sequence: CASSLNSGGTYEQYF. The V call is TRBV7-2, the J call TRBJ2-7; 9 positions match TRBD2. CDR3 size: 15 residues. Trimming at V came to 2 bases and at J to 2 bases, leaving 4 bases not matched to a gene. Germline V gives CDR1 SGHTA, CDR2 FQGNSA.

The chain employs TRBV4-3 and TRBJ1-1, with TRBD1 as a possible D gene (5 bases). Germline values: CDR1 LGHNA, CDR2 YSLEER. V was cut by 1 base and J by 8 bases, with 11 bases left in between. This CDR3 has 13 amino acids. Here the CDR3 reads CASSQARGREAFF. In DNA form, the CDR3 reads TGCGCCAGCAGCCAAGCAAGGGGCCGGGAAGCTTTCTTT.

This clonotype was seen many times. The CDR3 loop is CASSIGPTPNTGELFF. As DNA, the CDR3 is TGTGCCAGCAGCATTGGGCCAACCCCGAACACCGGGGAGCTGTTTTTT. The chain is built from TRBV21-1 and TRBJ2-2; the table's D gene call, TRBD2, was not cross checked with the DNA. TRBV21-1 is a pseudogene locus. The length of the CDR3 is 16 residues.

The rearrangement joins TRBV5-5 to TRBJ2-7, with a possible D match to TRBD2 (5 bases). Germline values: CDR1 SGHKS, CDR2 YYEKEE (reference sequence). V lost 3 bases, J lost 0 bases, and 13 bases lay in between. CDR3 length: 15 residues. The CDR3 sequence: CASSSGVGSSYEQYF. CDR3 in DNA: TGTGCCAGCAGCTCGGGTGTAGGGAGCTCCTACGAGCAGTACTTC.

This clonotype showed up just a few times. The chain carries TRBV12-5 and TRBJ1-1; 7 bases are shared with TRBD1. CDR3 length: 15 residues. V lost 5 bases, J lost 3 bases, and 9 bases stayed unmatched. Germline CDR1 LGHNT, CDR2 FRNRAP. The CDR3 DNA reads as TGTGCTAGTGGTACTGACACAACAGGGGACACTGAAGCTTTCTTT. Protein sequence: CASGTDTTGDTEAFF.

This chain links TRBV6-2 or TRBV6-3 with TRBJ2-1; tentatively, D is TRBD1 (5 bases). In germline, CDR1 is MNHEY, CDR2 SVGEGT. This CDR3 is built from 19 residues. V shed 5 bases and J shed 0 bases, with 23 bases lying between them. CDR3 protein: CASSDRRAKAQGSYNEQFF. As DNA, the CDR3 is TGTGCCAGCAGTGATAGAAGGGCCAAGGCTCAGGGCTCCTACAATGAGCAGTTCTTC.

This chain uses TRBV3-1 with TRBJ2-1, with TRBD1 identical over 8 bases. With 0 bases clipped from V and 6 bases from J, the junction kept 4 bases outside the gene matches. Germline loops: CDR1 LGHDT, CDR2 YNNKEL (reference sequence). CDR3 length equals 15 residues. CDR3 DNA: TGTGCCAGCAGCCAAGACGACAGGGGCGGCAATGAGCAGTTCTTC. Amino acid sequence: CASSQDDRGGNEQFF.